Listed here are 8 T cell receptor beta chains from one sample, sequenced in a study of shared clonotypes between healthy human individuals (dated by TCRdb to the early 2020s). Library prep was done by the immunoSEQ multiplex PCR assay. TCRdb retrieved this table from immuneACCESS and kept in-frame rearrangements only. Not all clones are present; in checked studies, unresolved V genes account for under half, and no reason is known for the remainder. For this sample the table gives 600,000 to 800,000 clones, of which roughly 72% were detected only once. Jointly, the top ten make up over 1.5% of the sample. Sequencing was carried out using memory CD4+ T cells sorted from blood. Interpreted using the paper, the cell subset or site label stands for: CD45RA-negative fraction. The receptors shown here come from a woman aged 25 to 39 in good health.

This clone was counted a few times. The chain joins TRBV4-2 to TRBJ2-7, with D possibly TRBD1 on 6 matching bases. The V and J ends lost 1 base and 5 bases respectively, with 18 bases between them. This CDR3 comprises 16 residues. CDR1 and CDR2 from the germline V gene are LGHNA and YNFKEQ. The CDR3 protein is CASSQAGGSGTDEQYF. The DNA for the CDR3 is TGTGCCAGCAGCCAAGCTGGGGGCAGTGGTACTGACGAGCAGTACTTC.

CDR3 DNA: TGTGCCAGCAGTTTGGATAGTCGGAATGAGCAGTTCTTC. The encoded protein is CASSLDSRNEQFF. This chain uses TRBV28 with TRBJ2-1; no firm D call. CDR3 length equals 13 residues. Trimming removed 3 bases from V and 7 bases from J, with 10 bases in between. Germline loops: CDR1 MDHEN, CDR2 SYDVKM.

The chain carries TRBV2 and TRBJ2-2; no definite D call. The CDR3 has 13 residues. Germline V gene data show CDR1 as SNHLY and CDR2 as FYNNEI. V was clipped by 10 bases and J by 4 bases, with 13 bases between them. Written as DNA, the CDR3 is TGTGCCACTTCCTCCGGACGCACCGGGGAGCTGTTTTTT. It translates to CATSSGRTGELFF.

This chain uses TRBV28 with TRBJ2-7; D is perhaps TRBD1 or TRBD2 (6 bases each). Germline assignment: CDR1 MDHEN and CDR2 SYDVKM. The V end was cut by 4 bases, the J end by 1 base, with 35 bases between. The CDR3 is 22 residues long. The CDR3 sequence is CASSSSFYRVGSGFALSYEQYF. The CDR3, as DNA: TGTGCCAGCAGTTCCAGCTTCTACAGGGTTGGGAGCGGGTTTGCCTTATCCTACGAGCAGTACTTC.

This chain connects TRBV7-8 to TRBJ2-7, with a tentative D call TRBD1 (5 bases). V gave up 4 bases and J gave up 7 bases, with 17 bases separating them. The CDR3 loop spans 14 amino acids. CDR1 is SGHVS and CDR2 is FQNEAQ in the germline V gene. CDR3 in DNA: TGTGCCAGCAGCTCAGGGTCCCCCGCTTCTGAGCAGTACTTC. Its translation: CASSSGSPASEQYF.

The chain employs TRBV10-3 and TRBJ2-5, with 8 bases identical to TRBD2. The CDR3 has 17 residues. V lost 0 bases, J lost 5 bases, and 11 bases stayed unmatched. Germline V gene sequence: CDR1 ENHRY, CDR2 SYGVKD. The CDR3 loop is CAISESSKVAGIETQYF. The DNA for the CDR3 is TGTGCCATCAGTGAGTCCTCTAAGGTAGCGGGAATTGAGACCCAGTACTTC.

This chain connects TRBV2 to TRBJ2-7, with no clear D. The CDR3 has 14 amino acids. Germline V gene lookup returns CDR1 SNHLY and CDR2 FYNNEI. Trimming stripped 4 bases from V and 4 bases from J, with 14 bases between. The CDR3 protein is CASSGLVSVYEQYF. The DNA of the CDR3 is TGTGCCAGCAGTGGGTTGGTTTCTGTTTACGAGCAGTACTTC. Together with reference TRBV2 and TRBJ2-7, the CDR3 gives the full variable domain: EPEVTQTPSHQVTQMGQEVILRCVPISNHLYFYWYRQILGQKVEFLVSFYNNEISEKSEIFDDQFSVERPDGSNFTLKIRSTKLEDSAMYFCASSGLVSVYEQYFGPGTRLTVT.

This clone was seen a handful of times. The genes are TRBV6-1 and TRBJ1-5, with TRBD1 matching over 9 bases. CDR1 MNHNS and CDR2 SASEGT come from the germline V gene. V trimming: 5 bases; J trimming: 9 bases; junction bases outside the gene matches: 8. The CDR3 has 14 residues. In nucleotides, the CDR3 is TGTGCCAGCAGTCGTGGACAGGGGAATATGCCCCAGCATTTT. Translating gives CASSRGQGNMPQHF.